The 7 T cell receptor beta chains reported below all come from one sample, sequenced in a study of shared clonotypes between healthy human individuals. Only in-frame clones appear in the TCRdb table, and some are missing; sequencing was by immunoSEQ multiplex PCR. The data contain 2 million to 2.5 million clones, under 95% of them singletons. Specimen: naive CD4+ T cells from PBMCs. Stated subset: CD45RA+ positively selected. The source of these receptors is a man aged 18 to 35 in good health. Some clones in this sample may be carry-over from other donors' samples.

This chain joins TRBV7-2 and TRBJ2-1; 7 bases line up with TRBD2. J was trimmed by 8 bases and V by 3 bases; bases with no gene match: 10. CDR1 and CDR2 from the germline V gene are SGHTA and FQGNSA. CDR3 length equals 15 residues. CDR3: CASSFFRDYPDEQFF. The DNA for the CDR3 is TGTGCCAGCAGCTTCTTCAGGGACTATCCGGATGAGCAGTTCTTC.

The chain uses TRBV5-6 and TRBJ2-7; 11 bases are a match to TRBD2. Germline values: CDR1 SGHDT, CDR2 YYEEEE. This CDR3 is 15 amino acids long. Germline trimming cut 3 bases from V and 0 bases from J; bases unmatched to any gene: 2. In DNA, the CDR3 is TGTGCCAGCAGCTGGGGACTAGCGGACTCCTACGAGCAGTACTTC. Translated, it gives CASSWGLADSYEQYF.

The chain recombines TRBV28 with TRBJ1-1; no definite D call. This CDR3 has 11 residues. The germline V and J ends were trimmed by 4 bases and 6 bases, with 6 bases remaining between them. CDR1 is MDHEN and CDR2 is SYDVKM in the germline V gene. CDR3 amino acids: CASSSPPEAFF. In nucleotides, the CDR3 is TGTGCCAGCAGTTCACCACCTGAAGCTTTCTTT.

CDR3 DNA: TGTGCCAGCAGCTTACCCGGACAGTCTGGGGCCAACGTCCTGACTTTC. Its protein is CASSLPGQSGANVLTF. This chain connects TRBV5-8 to TRBJ2-6, with D possibly being TRBD1 (6 bases). CDR3 size: 16 residues. Between the trimmed V and J ends, which lost 2 bases and 1 base, there was a span of 10 bases. Looked up from germline, CDR1 is SGHTS and CDR2 is YDEGEE.

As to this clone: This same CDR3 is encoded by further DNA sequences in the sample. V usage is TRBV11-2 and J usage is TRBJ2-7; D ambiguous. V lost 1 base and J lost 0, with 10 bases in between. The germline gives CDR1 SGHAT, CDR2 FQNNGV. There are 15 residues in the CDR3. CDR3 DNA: TGTGCCAGCAGCTTAGTGGGCGGAAGCTCCTACGAGCAGTACTTC. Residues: CASSLVGGSSYEQYF.

The CDR3 region is CASRGQGLFYEQYF. CDR3 bases: TGTGCCAGCAGGGGACAGGGGCTTTTCTACGAGCAGTACTTC. This rearrangement joins TRBV27 to TRBJ2-7; 10 bases line up with TRBD1. Unmatched junction bases numbered 5, after V lost 6 bases and J lost 3 bases. Germline CDR1 reads MNHEY; CDR2 reads SMNVEV (reference sequence). CDR3 length: 14 residues.

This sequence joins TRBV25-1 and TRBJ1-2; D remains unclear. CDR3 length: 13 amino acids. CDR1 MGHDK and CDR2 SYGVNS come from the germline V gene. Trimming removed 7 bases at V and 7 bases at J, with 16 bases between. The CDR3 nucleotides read TGTGCCAGCACCAACACGGGAACTGGTGGCTACACCTTC. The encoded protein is CASTNTGTGGYTF.